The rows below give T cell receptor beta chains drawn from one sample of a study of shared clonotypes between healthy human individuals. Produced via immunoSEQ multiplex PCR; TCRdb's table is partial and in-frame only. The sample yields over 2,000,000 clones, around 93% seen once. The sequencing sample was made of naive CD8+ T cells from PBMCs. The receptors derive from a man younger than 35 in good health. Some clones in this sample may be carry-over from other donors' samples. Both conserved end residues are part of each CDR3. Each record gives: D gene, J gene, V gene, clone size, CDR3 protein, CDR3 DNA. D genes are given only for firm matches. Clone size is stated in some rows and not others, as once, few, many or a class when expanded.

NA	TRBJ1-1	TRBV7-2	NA	CASSSHRVGAFF	TGTGCCAGCAGCTCCCACAGGGTGGGGGCTTTCTTT
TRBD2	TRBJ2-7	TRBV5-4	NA	CASSFMSGGTYEQYF	TGTGCCAGCAGCTTTATGAGCGGGGGAACCTACGAGCAGTACTTC
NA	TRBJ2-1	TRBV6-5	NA	CASSYSQFGEQFF	TGTGCCAGCAGTTACTCACAATTTGGGGAGCAGTTCTTC
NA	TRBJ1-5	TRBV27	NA	CASSSGGGGQPQHF	TGTGCCAGCAGTTCTGGGGGGGGCGGACAGCCCCAGCATTTT
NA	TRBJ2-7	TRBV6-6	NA	CASSYSKGDEQYF	TGTGCCAGCAGTTACTCGAAAGGGGACGAGCAGTACTTC
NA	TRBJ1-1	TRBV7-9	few	CASSLGESEAFF	TGTGCCAGCAGCTTAGGTGAGTCCGAAGCTTTCTTT
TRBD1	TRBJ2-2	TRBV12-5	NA	CASGSATPTGSNTGELFF	TGTGCTAGTGGCTCCGCTACTCCGACAGGGTCGAACACCGGGGAGCTGTTTTTT
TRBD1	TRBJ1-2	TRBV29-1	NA	CSVEGDREGYGYTF	TGCAGCGTTGAGGGGGACAGGGAGGGCTATGGCTACACCTTC
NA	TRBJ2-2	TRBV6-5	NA	CASSYLSRVVELFF	TGTGCCAGCAGTTACTTATCCAGGGTAGTGGAGCTGTTTTTT
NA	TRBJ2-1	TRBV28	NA	CASVPAWRSQTYNEQFF	TGTGCCAGCGTCCCAGCTTGGCGGAGCCAGACCTACAATGAGCAGTTCTTC
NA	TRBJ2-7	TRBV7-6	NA	CASSLVAGVDEQYF	TGTGCCAGCAGCTTAGTGGCAGGCGTCGACGAGCAGTACTTC
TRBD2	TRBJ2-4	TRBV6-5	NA	CASPVRGGQNIQYF	TGTGCCAGCCCTGTCCGGGGGGGCCAAAACATTCAGTACTTC
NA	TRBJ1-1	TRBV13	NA	CASTKGIRGTEAFF	TGTGCCAGCACTAAGGGAATTCGCGGCACTGAAGCTTTCTTT
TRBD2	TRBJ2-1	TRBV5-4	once	CASSLELAGQYNEQFF	TGTGCCAGCAGCTTGGAGCTAGCGGGGCAATACAATGAGCAGTTCTTC
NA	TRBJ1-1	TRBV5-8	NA	CASSSPGDGVNTEAFF	TGTGCCAGCAGCTCGCCGGGGGACGGAGTGAACACTGAAGCTTTCTTT
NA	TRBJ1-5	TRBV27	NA	CASSPQTGLDNQPQHF	TGTGCCAGCAGTCCTCAAACAGGGTTAGACAATCAGCCCCAGCATTTT
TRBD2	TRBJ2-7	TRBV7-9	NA	CASRAAGVYEQYF	TGTGCCAGCAGGGCTGCGGGGGTCTACGAGCAGTACTTC
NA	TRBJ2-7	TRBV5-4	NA	CASSDDSYEQYF	TGTGCCAGCAGCGACGATTCCTACGAGCAGTACTTC
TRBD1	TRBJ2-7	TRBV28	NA	CASSPRTGRYEQYF	TGTGCCAGCAGTCCCCGGACAGGGCGGTACGAGCAGTACTTC
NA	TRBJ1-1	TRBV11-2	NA	CASSLERGMNTEAFF	TGTGCCAGCAGCTTAGAAAGGGGTATGAACACTGAAGCTTTCTTT
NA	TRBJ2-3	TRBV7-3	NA	CASSLYGEGTDTQYF	TGTGCCAGCAGCTTATACGGGGAGGGCACAGATACGCAGTATTTT
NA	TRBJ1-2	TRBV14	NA	CASSGGATYGYTF	TGTGCCAGCAGCGGGGGGGCCACCTATGGCTACACCTTC
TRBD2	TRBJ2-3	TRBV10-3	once	CAISEGLAGGDTQYF	TGTGCCATCAGTGAGGGACTAGCGGGAGGAGATACGCAGTATTTT
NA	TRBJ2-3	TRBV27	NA	CASSSGLSTDTQYF	TGTGCCAGCTCAAGCGGGCTCAGCACAGATACGCAGTATTTT
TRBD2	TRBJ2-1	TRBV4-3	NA	CASSQDMGLAGVNEQFF	TGCGCCAGCAGCCAAGATATGGGCCTAGCGGGAGTCAATGAGCAGTTCTTC
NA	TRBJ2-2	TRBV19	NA	CASSIYFPGELFF	TGTGCCAGTAGTATCTATTTTCCCGGGGAGCTGTTTTTT
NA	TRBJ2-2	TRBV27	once	CASSLSLNTGELFF	TGTGCCAGCAGTTTAAGTCTGAACACCGGGGAGCTGTTTTTT
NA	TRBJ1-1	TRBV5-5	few	CASSFWENTEAFF	TGTGCCAGCAGCTTTTGGGAGAACACTGAAGCTTTCTTT
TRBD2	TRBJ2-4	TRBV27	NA	CASSSTSVYPAKNIQYF	TGTGCCAGCAGTTCTACTAGCGTTTATCCGGCCAAAAACATTCAGTACTTC
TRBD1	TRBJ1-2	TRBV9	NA	CASSDRGHGYTF	TGTGCCAGCAGCGACAGGGGACATGGCTACACCTTC
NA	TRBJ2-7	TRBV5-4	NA	CASSSREGQDYYEQYF	TGTGCCAGCAGCTCCCGGGAGGGACAGGATTACTACGAGCAGTACTTC
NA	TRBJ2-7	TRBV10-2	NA	CASSELLSTGEQYF	TGCGCCAGCAGTGAGCTGTTATCGACCGGCGAGCAGTACTTC
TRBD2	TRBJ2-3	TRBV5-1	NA	CASSLGRAGRTDTQYF	TGCGCCAGCAGCTTGGGTCGAGCGGGACGCACAGATACGCAGTATTTT
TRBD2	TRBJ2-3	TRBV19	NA	CASSIRLAGGTDTQYF	TGTGCCAGTAGTATAAGGCTTGCGGGAGGAACAGATACGCAGTATTTT
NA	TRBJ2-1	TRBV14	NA	CASSQSAGLYNEQFF	TGTGCCAGCAGCCAATCTGCTGGACTCTACAATGAGCAGTTCTTC
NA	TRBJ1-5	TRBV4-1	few	CASSQRAGNQPQHF	TGCGCCAGCAGCCAACGCGCGGGCAATCAGCCCCAGCATTTT
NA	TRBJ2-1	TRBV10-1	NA	CASSEFLSGNEQFF	TGCGCCAGCAGTGAGTTTCTGAGTGGCAATGAGCAGTTCTTC
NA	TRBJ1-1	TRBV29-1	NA	CSVYYPTASNTEAFF	TGCAGCGTTTATTACCCGACAGCATCCAACACTGAAGCTTTCTTT
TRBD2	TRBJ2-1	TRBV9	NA	CASSAGTSGTYNEQFF	TGTGCCAGCAGCGCAGGGACTAGCGGGACCTACAATGAGCAGTTCTTC